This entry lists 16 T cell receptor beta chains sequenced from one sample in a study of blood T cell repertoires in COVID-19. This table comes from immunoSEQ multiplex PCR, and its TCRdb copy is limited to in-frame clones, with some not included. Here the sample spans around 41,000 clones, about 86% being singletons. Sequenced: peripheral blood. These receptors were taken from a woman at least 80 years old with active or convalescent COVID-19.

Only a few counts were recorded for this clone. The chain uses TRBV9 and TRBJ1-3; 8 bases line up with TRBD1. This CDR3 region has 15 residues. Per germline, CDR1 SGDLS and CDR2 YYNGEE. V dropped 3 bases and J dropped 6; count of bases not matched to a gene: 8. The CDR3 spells CASSAALTGANTIYF. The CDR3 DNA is TGTGCCAGCAGCGCCGCTCTGACAGGGGCAAACACCATATATTTT.

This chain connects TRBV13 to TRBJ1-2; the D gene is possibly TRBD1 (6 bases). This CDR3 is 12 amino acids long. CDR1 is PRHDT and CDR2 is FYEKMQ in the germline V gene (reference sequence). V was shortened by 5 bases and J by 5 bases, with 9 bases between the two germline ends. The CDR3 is CASSMDRYGYTF. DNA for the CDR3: TGTGCCAGCAGCATGGACAGATATGGCTACACCTTC. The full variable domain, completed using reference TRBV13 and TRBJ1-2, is AAGVIQSPRHLIKEKRETATLKCYPIPRHDTVYWYQQGPGQDPQFLISFYEKMQSDKGSIPDRFSAQQFSDYHSELNMSSLELGDSALYFCASSMDRYGYTFGSGTRLTVV.

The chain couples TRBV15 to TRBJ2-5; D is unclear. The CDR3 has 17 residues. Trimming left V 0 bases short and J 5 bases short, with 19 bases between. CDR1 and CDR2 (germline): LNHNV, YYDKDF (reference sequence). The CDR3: CATSRDVGRITQETQYF. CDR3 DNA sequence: TGTGCCACCAGCAGAGATGTTGGCAGAATAACGCAGGAGACCCAGTACTTC.

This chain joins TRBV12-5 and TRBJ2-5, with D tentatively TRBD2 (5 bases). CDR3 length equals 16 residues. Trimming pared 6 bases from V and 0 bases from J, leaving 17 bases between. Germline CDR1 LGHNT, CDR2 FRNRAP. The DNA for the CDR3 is TGTGCTAGTGGGGCCGGCAGCGGAGAATACCAAGAGACCCAGTACTTC. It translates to CASGAGSGEYQETQYF.

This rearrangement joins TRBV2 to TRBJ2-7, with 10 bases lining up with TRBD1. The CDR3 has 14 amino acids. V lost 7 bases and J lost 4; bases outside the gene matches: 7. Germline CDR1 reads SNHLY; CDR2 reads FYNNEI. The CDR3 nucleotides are TGTGCCAGCACTGGGACAGGGGCGAGTTACGAGCAGTACTTC. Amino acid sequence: CASTGTGASYEQYF.

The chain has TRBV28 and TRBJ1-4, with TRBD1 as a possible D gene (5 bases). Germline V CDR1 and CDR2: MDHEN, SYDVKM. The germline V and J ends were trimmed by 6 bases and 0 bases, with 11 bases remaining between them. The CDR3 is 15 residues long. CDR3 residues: CASSSQGTTNEKLFF. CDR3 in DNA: TGTGCCAGCAGCAGCCAGGGTACAACTAATGAAAAACTGTTTTTT.

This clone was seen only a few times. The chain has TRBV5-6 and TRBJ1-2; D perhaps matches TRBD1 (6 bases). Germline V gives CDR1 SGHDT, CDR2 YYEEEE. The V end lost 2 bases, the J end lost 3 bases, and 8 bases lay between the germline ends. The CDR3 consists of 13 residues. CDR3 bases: TGTGCCAGCAGCTTACAGGGTGACTATGGCTACACCTTC. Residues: CASSLQGDYGYTF.

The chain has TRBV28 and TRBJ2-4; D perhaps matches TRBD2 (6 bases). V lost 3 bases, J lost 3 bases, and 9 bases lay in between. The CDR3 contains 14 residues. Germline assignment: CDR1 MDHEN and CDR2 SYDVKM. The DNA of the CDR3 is TGTGCCAGCAGTTTTGGGGAGGACAAAAACATTCAGTACTTC. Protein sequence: CASSFGEDKNIQYF.

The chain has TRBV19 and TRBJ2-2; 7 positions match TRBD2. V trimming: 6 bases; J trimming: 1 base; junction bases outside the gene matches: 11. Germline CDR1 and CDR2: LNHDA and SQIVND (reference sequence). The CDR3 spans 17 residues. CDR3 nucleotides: TGTGCCAGTAGCCCCCCGGCGGGAGCGGGGAACACCGGGGAGCTGTTTTTT. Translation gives CASSPPAGAGNTGELFF.

CDR3 nucleotide sequence: TGTGCCAGCAGCTTAGCCTCGGGACAGGACTATGGCTACACCTTC. It specifies CASSLASGQDYGYTF. The rearrangement links TRBV7-9 to TRBJ1-2; TRBD1 aligns across 8 bases. The CDR3 is 15 residues long. Germline CDR1 reads SEHNR; CDR2 reads FQNEAQ (reference sequence). With V trimmed by 0 bases and J by 3 bases, 3 bases remained unmatched.

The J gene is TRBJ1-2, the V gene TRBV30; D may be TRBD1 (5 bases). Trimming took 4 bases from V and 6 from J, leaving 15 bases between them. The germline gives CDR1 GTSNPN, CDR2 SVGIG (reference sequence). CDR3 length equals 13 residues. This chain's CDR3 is CAWKQRQLNGYTF. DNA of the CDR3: TGTGCCTGGAAACAGAGACAGTTAAATGGCTACACCTTC.

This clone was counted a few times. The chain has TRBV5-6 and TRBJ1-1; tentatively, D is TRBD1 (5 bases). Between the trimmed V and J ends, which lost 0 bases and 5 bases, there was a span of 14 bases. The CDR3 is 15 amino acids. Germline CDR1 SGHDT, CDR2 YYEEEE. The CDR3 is CASSLVGGGGTEAFF. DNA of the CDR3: TGTGCCAGCAGCTTGGTCGGCGGGGGAGGGACTGAAGCTTTCTTT.

The CDR3: CASSPGLTEAFF. The CDR3 DNA is TGTGCCAGCTCACCGGGGCTCACTGAAGCTTTCTTT. The rearrangement joins TRBV18 to TRBJ1-1, with D possibly being TRBD1 (5 bases). The CDR3 has 12 amino acids. V was pared by 3 bases and J by 4 bases, with 6 bases between. Germline CDR1 reads KGHSH; CDR2 reads LQKENI.

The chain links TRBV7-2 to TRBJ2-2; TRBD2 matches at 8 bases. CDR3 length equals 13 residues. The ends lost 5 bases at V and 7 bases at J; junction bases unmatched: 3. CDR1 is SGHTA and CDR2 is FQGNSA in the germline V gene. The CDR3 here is CASSGTSLGELFF. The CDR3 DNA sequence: TGTGCCAGCAGCGGGACTAGTCTCGGGGAGCTGTTTTTT.

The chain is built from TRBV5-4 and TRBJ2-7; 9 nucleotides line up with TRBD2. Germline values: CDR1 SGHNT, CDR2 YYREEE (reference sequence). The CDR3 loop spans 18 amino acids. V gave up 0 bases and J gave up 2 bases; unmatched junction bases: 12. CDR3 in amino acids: CASSLGRGSSGVTYEQYF. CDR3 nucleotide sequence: TGTGCCAGCAGCTTGGGGAGGGGCTCTAGCGGGGTTACCTACGAGCAGTACTTC.

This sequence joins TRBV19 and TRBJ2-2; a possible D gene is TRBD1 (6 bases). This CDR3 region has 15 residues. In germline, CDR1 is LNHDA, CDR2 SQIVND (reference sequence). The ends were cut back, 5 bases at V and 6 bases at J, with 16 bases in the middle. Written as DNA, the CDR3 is TGTGCCAGTAGTTCCCGGACAGAAACACCCGGGGAGCTGTTTTTT. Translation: CASSSRTETPGELFF.